These 5 T cell receptor beta chains share one sample of origin, sequenced in a study of cytotoxic CD8 clonotypes in ibrutinib-treated CLL. Here immunoSEQ multiplex PCR was the method, and the copy in TCRdb shows in-frame clones only, minus some. Among hundreds of thousands of clones listed, 70% to 80% were seen once. The sample was PBMCs, taken before ibrutinib treatment. All receptors come from a human donor with chronic lymphocytic leukemia.

This chain uses TRBV6-1 with TRBJ2-7; D possibly corresponds to TRBD2 (6 bases). CDR1 MNHNS and CDR2 SASEGT come from the germline V gene. Trimming shortened V by 4 bases and J by 2 bases, and 9 bases separated the two germline ends. The CDR3 covers 13 residues. CDR3 bases: TGTGCCAGCAGTGGCGGAGGGACCTACGAGCAGTACTTC. This codes for CASSGGGTYEQYF.

This clone was recorded a few times. The chain employs TRBV10-3 and TRBJ2-1; 7 nucleotides align to TRBD1. V lost 7 bases and J lost 7; bases outside the gene matches: 10. The CDR3 is 14 residues long. Per the germline V gene, CDR1 is ENHRY and CDR2 is SYGVKD. CDR3 nucleotide sequence: TGTGCCATCAACGACAGGGAAAGGGGGAATGAGCAGTTCTTC. It specifies CAINDRERGNEQFF.

J is TRBJ1-1 and V is TRBV27; no definite D call. This CDR3 spans 14 amino acids. CDR1 is MNHEY, CDR2 SMNVEV, per germline (reference sequence). V lost 0 bases to trimming and J lost 7 bases, with 12 bases between them. CDR3: CASSLSIGISEAFF. CDR3 sequence (DNA): TGTGCCAGCAGTTTATCGATAGGTATCAGTGAAGCTTTCTTT.

The J gene is TRBJ2-2, the V gene TRBV7-6, with D perhaps TRBD2 (6 bases). Germline V gene sequence: CDR1 SGHVS, CDR2 FNYEAQ. The CDR3 is 14 residues long. Trimming shortened V by 5 bases and J by 3 bases, and 10 bases separated the two germline ends. The CDR3 bases are TGTGCCAGCAGCAATCCTAGCGACACCGGGGAGCTGTTTTTT. Its translation: CASSNPSDTGELFF.

This CDR3 reads CSALDLETDTQYF. CDR3 coding DNA: TGCAGCGCTCTGGACTTGGAGACAGATACGCAGTATTTT. The chain joins TRBV29-1 to TRBJ2-3; D is perhaps TRBD2 (5 bases). The CDR3 sequence is 13 residues long. V shed 7 bases and J shed 3 bases, with 14 bases lying between them. In germline, CDR1 is SQVTM, CDR2 ANQGSEA.